This record concerns one TCR beta chain sequence. Antigen: not known. The data were taken from a study of T cells in localized non-small cell lung cancer. TCRdb's table, derived via immunoSEQ multiplex PCR, lists solely in-frame clones and lacks some. The table records 1,000 to 1,500 clones, over 25% of them present only once. Germline CDR1 reads MNHGY; CDR2 reads SAAAGT. The trim removed 6 bases at V and 5 bases at J, leaving 12 bases unmatched. There are 15 residues in the CDR3. Study-level points and caveats: Adjacent uninvolved lung had the highest clonality, suggesting focused antigen responses. Analysis by sequencing included only one tumor region, so heterogeneity remains possible. A raised T cell density in blood coincided with lengthier overall survival. Adjacent lung tissue had a median about 50 of the top 100 clones found in the tumor.

Sample: lung tumor tissue, taken before any cancer treatment. The V gene is TRBV6-8, the J gene TRBJ1-2; TRBD1 matches 7 bases. The TCR comes from a male donor older than 55 with stage I lung adenocarcinoma. The CDR3, as DNA: TGTGCCAGCAGAGGACAGGACTACCTTTTATATGGCTACACCTTC. Its translation: CASRGQDYLLYGYTF.